Each of the 12 T cell receptor beta chains below was sequenced from the same sample in a study of blood T cell repertoires in COVID-19. Clones were sequenced by immunoSEQ multiplex PCR, and TCRdb holds only the in-frame ones, with some missing. The table includes 410,000 or so clones, around 86% detected once. The sample consisted of peripheral blood. Every receptor here comes from a woman between 25 and 40 years old with active or convalescent COVID-19.

This chain uses TRBV5-6 with TRBJ2-1; TRBD1 matches at 7 bases. The CDR3 has 13 amino acids. The germline gives CDR1 SGHDT, CDR2 YYEEEE. Germline trimming cut 3 bases from V and 7 bases from J; bases unmatched to any gene: 4. Written as DNA, the CDR3 is TGTGCCAGCAGCTGGCAGGGACAGAATGAGCAGTTCTTC. Its protein product is CASSWQGQNEQFF.

Here the CDR3 reads CASSEGQGQEKLFF. The CDR3 bases are TGCGCCAGCAGCGAGGGACAGGGCCAAGAAAAACTGTTTTTT. V gene TRBV5-1 combines with J gene TRBJ1-4; 9 bases align to TRBD1. Trimming cost V 4 bases and J 8 bases; bases outside gene matches: 6. From germline, CDR1 is SGHRS and CDR2 YFSETQ. The CDR3 runs 14 residues. The entire variable domain, with the rest obtained from reference TRBV5-1 and TRBJ1-4, is as follows: KAGVTQTPRYLIKTRGQQVTLSCSPISGHRSVSWYQQTPGQGLQFLFEYFSETQRNKGNFPGRFSGRQFSNSRSEMNVSTLELGDSALYLCASSEGQGQEKLFFGSGTQLSVL.

This chain connects TRBV6-1 to TRBJ1-1; the D gene is possibly TRBD1 (6 bases). CDR3 length: 16 amino acids. Germline-derived CDR1 and CDR2 are MNHNS and SASEGT. Trimming left V 4 bases short and J 0 bases short, with 15 bases between. The CDR3 protein is CASSVIGQPMNTEAFF. The CDR3 DNA reads as TGTGCCAGCAGTGTGATCGGACAGCCCATGAACACTGAAGCTTTCTTT.

The chain joins TRBV6-1 to TRBJ2-7; a weak D match, TRBD2 (5 bases). The germline V gene has CDR1 MNHNS and CDR2 SASEGT. V lost 3 bases and J 0 bases, leaving 6 bases between the germline ends. This CDR3 has 13 residues. CDR3 sequence reads: CASSEEASYEQYF. In DNA form, the CDR3 reads TGTGCCAGCAGTGAGGAGGCCTCCTACGAGCAGTACTTC.

This rearrangement joins TRBV6-5 to TRBJ2-5, with TRBD2 matching 8 bases. The germline CDR1 and CDR2 sequences are MNHEY and SVGAGI. Losses at the gene ends were 11 bases for V and 4 bases for J; bases not matched to a gene: 12. This CDR3 is built from 14 residues. CDR3 nucleotides: TGTGCCGTCGGGAGGGGCATTGGAGGAGAGACCCAGTACTTC. Amino acid sequence: CAVGRGIGGETQYF.

The count of this clone is one. This chain connects TRBV5-1 to TRBJ2-3; the match to TRBD2 covers 8 bases. Germline assignment: CDR1 SGHRS and CDR2 YFSETQ. CDR3 length: 15 amino acids. The J segment lost 0 bases and the V segment lost 7 bases, leaving 7 bases of the junction unmatched. In DNA, the CDR3 is TGCGCCAGCGCCTTCGCGGGGGGAAGCACAGATACGCAGTATTTT. Translating it yields CASAFAGGSTDTQYF.

The chain has TRBV2 and TRBJ1-1; TRBD1 is a possible D gene (5 bases). Trimming cost V 4 bases and J 1 base, with 16 bases left between them. The CDR3 loop spans 16 amino acids. CDR1 SNHLY and CDR2 FYNNEI come from the germline V gene. CDR3 residues: CASSGILGGANTEAFF. DNA of the CDR3: TGTGCCAGCAGTGGAATTTTGGGAGGGGCGAACACTGAAGCTTTCTTT.

CDR3 residues: CASSPTGGRGNTIYF. CDR3 DNA: TGTGCCAGCAGCCCTACAGGGGGCAGAGGAAACACCATATATTTT. The chain combines TRBV5-6 with TRBJ1-3, with 9 bases identical to TRBD1. The J segment lost 4 bases and the V segment lost 4 bases, leaving 6 bases of the junction unmatched. The CDR3 spans 15 residues. The germline V gene encodes CDR1 SGHDT and CDR2 YYEEEE.

This clone was recorded only once. The chain recombines TRBV24-1 with TRBJ2-5; D remains unclear. This CDR3 has 11 amino acids. Trimming shortened V by 7 bases and J by 0 bases, and 2 bases separated the two germline ends. Germline CDR1 KGHDR, CDR2 SFDVKD. This chain's CDR3 is CATSYQETQYF. For the CDR3, the DNA is TGTGCCACCAGCTACCAAGAGACCCAGTACTTC.

The chain carries TRBV30 and TRBJ1-3, with 7 nucleotides matching TRBD1. Unmatched junction bases numbered 3, after V lost 7 bases and J lost 0 bases. CDR1 and CDR2 (germline): GTSNPN, SVGIG (reference sequence). This CDR3 is 13 amino acids long. CDR3 residues: CASYRGSGNTIYF. The CDR3 DNA is TGTGCCTCTTACAGGGGCTCTGGAAACACCATATATTTT.

The J gene is TRBJ1-5, the V gene TRBV6-5; TRBD1 agrees at 7 bases. The germline gives CDR1 MNHEY, CDR2 SVGAGI. CDR3 length: 13 amino acids. Germline trimming cut 6 bases from V and 4 bases from J; bases unmatched to any gene: 3. CDR3 in amino acids: CASRGQINQPQHF. Written as DNA, the CDR3 is TGTGCCAGCAGGGGACAGATTAATCAGCCCCAGCATTTT.

DNA for the CDR3: TGTGCCAGCAGCCCGCCCGGAGCGGCCAGCGGTAACACCGGGGAGCTGTTTTTT. Amino acid sequence: CASSPPGAASGNTGELFF. The rearrangement joins TRBV3-1 (or the pseudogene TRBV3-2) to TRBJ2-2, with D maybe TRBD2 (5 bases). The germline CDR1 and CDR2 sequences are LGHDT and YNNKEL (reference sequence). Trimming took off 4 bases at V and 2 bases at J, with 20 bases between the two ends. The length of the CDR3 is 18 residues.